This T cell receptor beta chain appears in the sequencing data of a study of somatic mutations in cytotoxic T cells in rheumatoid arthritis. CDR1 and CDR2 from the germline V gene are MNHEY and SMNVEV (reference sequence). The CDR3 is 14 amino acids. Trimming left V 0 bases short and J 5 bases short, with 11 bases between. The repertoire was sequenced with immunoSEQ multiplex PCR; TCRdb's copy has only in-frame clones and lacks some. The sample includes about 16,000 clones, approximately 77% of them seen just once. The source material was CD8+ T cells sorted from blood. The sequence was obtained from an adult with rheumatoid arthritis. The chain links TRBV27 to TRBJ2-7; D is possibly TRBD2 (5 bases). CDR3 amino acids: CASSLSGSGNEQYV. The CDR3 nucleotides read TGTGCCAGCAGTTTATCAGGGAGCGGCAACGAGCAGTACGTC.